A single sample is the source of the 14 T cell receptor beta chains below, sequenced in a study of monozygotic twins with inflammatory bowel disease. Using the 5' RACE reads, TCRdb records one entry per CDR3 protein without DNA. This sample's table has about 110,000 distinct CDR3 sequences. The sequenced material came from blood. The receptors derive from a human donor with ulcerative colitis or Crohn's disease, or a healthy co-twin of an affected twin (not recorded which).

The rearrangement links TRBV5-4 to TRBJ1-1; the TRBD1 assignment by TCRdb is unverifiable without DNA. CDR3 length equals 15 residues. Per germline, CDR1 SGHNT and CDR2 YYREEE (reference sequence). The chain's CDR3 is CASSGSRDSYTEAFF.

The rearrangement links TRBV11-2 to TRBJ1-3; the D gene TCRdb calls, TRBD1, cannot be checked with no DNA. Germline loops: CDR1 SGHAT, CDR2 FQNNGV. CDR3 length equals 15 residues. The CDR3 is CASSFPDRDANTIYF.

The CDR3 loop is CASSSGGQPQHF. This chain links TRBV7-2 with TRBJ1-5; the TCRdb D gene call, TRBD1, has no DNA to confirm it. Germline V gene data show CDR1 as SGHTA and CDR2 as FQGNSA. The CDR3 consists of 12 residues.

The rearrangement links TRBV3-1 to TRBJ2-7; TCRdb proposes TRBD2, but this gene call is untestable without DNA. In germline, CDR1 is LGHDT, CDR2 YNNKEL (reference sequence). The CDR3 contains 15 residues. The CDR3 region is CASSFKSGPGYEQYF.

The chain has TRBV23-1 and TRBJ2-3; there is no DNA to check the TCRdb D call of TRBD2. TRBV23-1 is an open reading frame, and its role is uncertain. The CDR3 contains 15 residues. CDR3: CASSQAGVLPDTQYF.

V gene TRBV2 combines with J gene TRBJ1-2. CDR3 length: 13 residues. Germline-derived CDR1 and CDR2 are SNHLY and FYNNEI. The CDR3 loop is CASSEGESYGYTF.

The chain links TRBV20-1 to TRBJ2-7; with no DNA, the TCRdb D assignment of TRBD1 cannot be verified. The CDR3 contains 15 residues. Per the germline V gene, CDR1 is DFQATT and CDR2 is SNEGSKA (reference sequence). CDR3 protein: CSARTGGSLLMEQYF.

This chain uses TRBV3-1 with TRBJ2-2; without DNA, the TCRdb call of TRBD2 cannot be checked. This CDR3 has 17 residues. Germline V gene lookup returns CDR1 LGHDT and CDR2 YNNKEL (reference sequence). The CDR3: CASSQFTSGGHTGELFF.

The chain links TRBV6-1 to TRBJ1-5; no DNA is available, so the TRBD1 call from TCRdb remains unchecked. In germline, CDR1 is MNHNS, CDR2 SASEGT. The CDR3 runs to 13 residues. The CDR3 reads CASTLDGNQPQHF.

The V call is TRBV14, the J call TRBJ2-5; TCRdb's D call, TRBD1, is unchecked because there is no DNA. Germline assignment: CDR1 SGHDN and CDR2 FVKESK. The length of the CDR3 is 15 residues. The CDR3 is CASSQQGLVQETQYF.

The rearrangement joins TRBV7-2 to TRBJ2-5; checking the TCRdb D call of TRBD2 is not possible without DNA. Germline V lookup: CDR1 SGHTA, CDR2 FQGNSA. The CDR3 spans 14 residues. CDR3 protein: CASSYERASETQYF. The complete variable domain, with remaining parts taken from reference TRBV7-2 and TRBJ2-5, reads GAGVSQSPSNKVTEKGKDVELRCDPISGHTALYWYRQSLGQGLEFLIYFQGNSAPDKSGLPSDRFSAERTGGSVSTLTIQRTQQEDSAVYLCASSYERASETQYFGPGTRLLVL.

The chain joins TRBV19 to TRBJ2-7; without DNA, the TCRdb call of TRBD2 cannot be checked. This CDR3 comprises 15 residues. Germline V gene lookup returns CDR1 LNHDA and CDR2 SQIVND (reference sequence). CDR3 amino acids: CASSTRPSAPYEQYF.

The gene calls are TRBV6-1 and TRBJ1-1; TCRdb designates TRBD1, a call that cannot be tested without DNA. The CDR3 is 16 residues long. Germline-derived CDR1 and CDR2 are MNHNS and SASEGT. The CDR3: CASSPIPGQGAVMAFF.

This chain uses TRBV12-3 or TRBV12-4 with TRBJ2-7. CDR3 length: 14 residues. This chain's CDR3 is CASSLRDEAYEQYF.